This is a list of T cell receptor beta chains from one sample in a study of blood T cell repertoires in COVID-19. Repertoires were generated with immunoSEQ multiplex PCR, while TCRdb's copy carries only in-frame clones and drops some. The table has about 190,000 clones, more than 60% seen once. The sequenced material came from peripheral blood. The receptor set was obtained from a woman in her 50s with acute or convalescent COVID-19. Both conserved end residues are part of each CDR3. A D gene is named only where the DNA matches it firmly. For some rows the clone size is stated as once, few or many, or as a class when expanded; others skip it.

j_call v_call clone_size d_call cdr3_aa
TRBJ1-2 TRBV24-1 few - CATSDKQGLYGYTF
TRBJ2-1 TRBV28 medium-sized TRBD2 CASSYTSGAYNEQFF
TRBJ2-1 TRBV2 - TRBD1 CASSWDRVGNEQFF
TRBJ2-7 TRBV30 - TRBD1 CAWSTGQFSYEQYF
TRBJ1-1 TRBV7-2 - - CASSLALGDTEAFF
TRBJ2-7 TRBV30 few TRBD2 CAWSDPSGRGRWEQYF
TRBJ2-7 TRBV24-1 many TRBD1 CATSQTGGRDDEQYF
TRBJ1-4 TRBV2 - - CASSETVFLKKLFF
TRBJ2-7 TRBV29-1 - - CSVSSGAGSSYEQYF
TRBJ2-1 TRBV29-1 - - CSVVRGSFYNEQFF
TRBJ2-2 TRBV11-2 - - CASSSAGGTGELFF
TRBJ2-7 TRBV15 - - CATSPGGNPYEQYF
TRBJ2-1 TRBV5-8 - - CASSLIRELRNEQFF
TRBJ1-6 TRBV5-4 few TRBD1 CASSFDRVGNSPLHF
TRBJ1-1 TRBV7-2 - TRBD1 CASSRLRQGNTEAFF
TRBJ1-6 TRBV28 - TRBD1 CASSQTGGSYNSPLHF
TRBJ2-2 TRBV16 few TRBD2 CASSPGLAGDGELFF
TRBJ1-6 TRBV10-2 - - CASSESAGNNSPLHF
TRBJ1-1 TRBV28 - - CASTLERPGGSTEAFF
TRBJ1-2 TRBV24-1 - - CATSDHGQNYGYTF
TRBJ1-2 TRBV19 - TRBD1 CASSGTGDSRGYTF
TRBJ1-6 TRBV28 - - CASSSFHQGDSPLHF
TRBJ2-6 TRBV5-8 - - CASSFDRLAAGANVLTF
TRBJ1-4 TRBV28 few - CASSLGGGTNEKLFF
TRBJ1-1 TRBV7-9 - - CASSLRQGGNTEAFF
TRBJ1-5 TRBV7-8 - - CASSLAVQGQPQHF
TRBJ2-5 TRBV29-1 few TRBD2 CSVALAVQETQYF
TRBJ1-5 TRBV28 - - CASSLNTGYSNQPQHF
TRBJ2-7 TRBV7-9 few - CASSFEGVGEQYF
TRBJ1-2 TRBV4-2 few TRBD1 CASSQDPEGARGYTF
TRBJ2-7 TRBV20-1 - - CSTVSSYEQYF
TRBJ2-2 TRBV30 - - CACKQGITGELFF
TRBJ2-7 TRBV27 - TRBD1 CASRRQGSYEQYF
TRBJ2-7 TRBV4-3 - TRBD1 CASSQNPGGPYEQYF
TRBJ1-2 TRBV20-1 - - CSARTTTGYTF
TRBJ2-6 TRBV10-2 - - CASRDPGQLNVLTF
TRBJ1-1 TRBV4-3 - - CASSRATVNTEAFF
TRBJ1-4 TRBV5-6 - - CASTTLAASNEKLFF
TRBJ2-3 TRBV13 - - CASSRPSADTQYF
TRBJ1-3 TRBV30 - TRBD1 CAWEQGAGNTIYF
TRBJ1-2 TRBV5-4 - - CASSLSYGGAGGYTF
TRBJ2-1 TRBV20-1 - - CSASSGYSYNEQFF
TRBJ1-3 TRBV2 - - CASTHGTSGNTIYF
TRBJ2-7 TRBV28 - - CASSQGGQDSPYEQYF
TRBJ1-5 TRBV7-8 few - CASSPEGVFNQPQHF
TRBJ2-2 TRBV21-1 few - CASHSEGGELFF
TRBJ2-1 TRBV9 - - CASSVGVTENNEQFF
TRBJ1-2 TRBV7-9 - TRBD1 CASSPGQGPTYGYTF
TRBJ2-5 TRBV9 - TRBD2 CASSVGGLAGQETQYF
TRBJ1-5 TRBV3-1/TRBV3-2 - - CASSQGLISNQPQHF
TRBJ2-7 TRBV10-1 few TRBD1 CASSPGTGSHEQYF
TRBJ2-5 TRBV24-1 - - CATSDPDRKQETQYF
TRBJ1-5 TRBV19 few TRBD1 CASSNPRTGMGSNQPQHF
TRBJ1-5 TRBV19 - - CASSMRGQGLQPQHF
TRBJ1-5 TRBV24-1 - - CATSVQGTSQPQHF
TRBJ1-4 TRBV18 once - CASSRGQNEKLFF